This TCR beta chain was recorded in a study of cytomegalovirus exposure and HLA in healthy donors. Germline V gene sequence: CDR1 SGHRS, CDR2 YFSETQ. The V segment lost 3 bases and the J segment 7 bases; nucleotides outside the gene matches: 10. The CDR3 contains 17 residues. PCR was performed using 60 Vbeta and 13 Jbeta primers. Repertoires were generated with immunoSEQ multiplex PCR, while TCRdb's copy carries only in-frame clones and drops some. The sample holds some 150,000 clones, around 81% seen once. Study observations and caveats: When analyzed later, a missense DCLRE1C variant was found to be linked to TCR beta V- and J-gene trimming.

As regards this clone: Antigen specificity is unknown.

The sequenced material came from PBMCs. The V call is TRBV5-1, the J call TRBJ2-2; 12 nucleotides line up with TRBD1. The TCR sequence derives from a woman aged 40 to 49 in good health and CMV-seropositive. The CDR3, as DNA: TGCGCCAGCAGCTACTTAACCCGGGACAGGGGGCACGGGGAGCTGTTTTTT. Residues: CASSYLTRDRGHGELFF.